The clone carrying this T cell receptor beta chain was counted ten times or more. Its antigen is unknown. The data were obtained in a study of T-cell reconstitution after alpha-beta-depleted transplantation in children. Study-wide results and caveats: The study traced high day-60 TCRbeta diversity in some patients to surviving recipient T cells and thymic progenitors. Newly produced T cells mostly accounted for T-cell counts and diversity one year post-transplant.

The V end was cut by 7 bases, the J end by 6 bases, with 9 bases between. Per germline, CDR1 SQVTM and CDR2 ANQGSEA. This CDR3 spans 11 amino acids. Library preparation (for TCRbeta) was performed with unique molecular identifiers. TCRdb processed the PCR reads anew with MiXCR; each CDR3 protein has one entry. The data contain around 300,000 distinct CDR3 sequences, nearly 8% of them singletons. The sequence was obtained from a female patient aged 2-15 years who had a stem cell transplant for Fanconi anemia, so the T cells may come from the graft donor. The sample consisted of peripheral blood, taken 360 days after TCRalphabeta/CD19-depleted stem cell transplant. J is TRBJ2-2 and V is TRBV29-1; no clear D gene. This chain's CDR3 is CSAAAAGELFF. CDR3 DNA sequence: TGCAGCGCAGCCGCGGCCGGGGAGCTGTTTTTT.